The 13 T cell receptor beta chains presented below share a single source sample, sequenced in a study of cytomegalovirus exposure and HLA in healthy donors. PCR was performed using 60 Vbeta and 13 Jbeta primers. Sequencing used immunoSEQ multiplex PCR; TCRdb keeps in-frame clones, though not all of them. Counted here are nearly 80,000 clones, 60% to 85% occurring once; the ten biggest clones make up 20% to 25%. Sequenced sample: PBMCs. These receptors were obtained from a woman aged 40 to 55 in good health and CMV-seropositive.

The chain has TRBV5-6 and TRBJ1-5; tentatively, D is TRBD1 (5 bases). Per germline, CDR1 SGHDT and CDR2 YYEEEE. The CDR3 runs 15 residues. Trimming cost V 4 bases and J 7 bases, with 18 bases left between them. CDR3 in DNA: TGTGCCAGCAGCCTGTCCGACAGATCAGGCCAGCCCCAGCATTTT. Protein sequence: CASSLSDRSGQPQHF.

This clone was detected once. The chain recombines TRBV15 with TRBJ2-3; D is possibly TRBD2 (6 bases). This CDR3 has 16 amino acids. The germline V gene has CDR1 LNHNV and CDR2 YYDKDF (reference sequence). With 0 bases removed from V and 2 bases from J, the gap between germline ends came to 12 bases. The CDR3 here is CATSRDRAGTTDTQYF. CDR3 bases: TGTGCCACCAGCAGAGATCGGGCGGGGACCACAGATACGCAGTATTTT.

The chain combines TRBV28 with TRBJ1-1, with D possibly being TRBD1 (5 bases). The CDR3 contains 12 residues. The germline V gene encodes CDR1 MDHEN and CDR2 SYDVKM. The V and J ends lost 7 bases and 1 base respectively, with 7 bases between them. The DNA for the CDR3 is TGTGCCAGCAACAGGCCGAACACTGAAGCTTTCTTT. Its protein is CASNRPNTEAFF.

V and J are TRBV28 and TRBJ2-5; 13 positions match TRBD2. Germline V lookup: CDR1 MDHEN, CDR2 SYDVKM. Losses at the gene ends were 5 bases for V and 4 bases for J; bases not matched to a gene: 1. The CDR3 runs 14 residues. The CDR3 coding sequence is TGTGCCAGCAGTCGGACTAGCGGGGGAGAGACCCAGTACTTC. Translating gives CASSRTSGGETQYF.

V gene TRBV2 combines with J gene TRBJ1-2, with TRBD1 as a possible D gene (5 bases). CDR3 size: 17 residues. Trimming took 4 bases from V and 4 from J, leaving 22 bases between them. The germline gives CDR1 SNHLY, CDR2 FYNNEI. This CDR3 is CASSGGAGTGDFYGYTF. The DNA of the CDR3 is TGTGCCAGCAGTGGTGGGGCCGGGACGGGGGATTTCTATGGCTACACCTTC.

The CDR3 reads CASSLESAASGLSYEQYF. The DNA of the CDR3 is TGTGCCAGCAGCTTGGAGTCCGCGGCTAGCGGGCTCTCCTACGAGCAGTACTTC. The V and J genes are TRBV5-8 and TRBJ2-7; TRBD2 aligns across 8 bases. Trimming took 0 bases from V and 0 from J; bases not matched to a gene: 11. The CDR3 consists of 18 residues. Germline values: CDR1 SGHTS, CDR2 YDEGEE.

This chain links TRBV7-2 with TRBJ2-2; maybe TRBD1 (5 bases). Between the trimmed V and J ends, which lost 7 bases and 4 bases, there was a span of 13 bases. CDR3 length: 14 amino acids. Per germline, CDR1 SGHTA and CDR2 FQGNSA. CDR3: CASTHRRATGELFF. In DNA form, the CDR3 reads TGTGCCAGCACCCATCGCAGGGCCACCGGGGAGCTGTTTTTT. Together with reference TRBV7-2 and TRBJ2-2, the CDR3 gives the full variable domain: GAGVSQSPSNKVTEKGKDVELRCDPISGHTALYWYRQSLGQGLEFLIYFQGNSAPDKSGLPSDRFSAERTGGSVSTLTIQRTQQEDSAVYLCASTHRRATGELFFGEGSRLTVL.

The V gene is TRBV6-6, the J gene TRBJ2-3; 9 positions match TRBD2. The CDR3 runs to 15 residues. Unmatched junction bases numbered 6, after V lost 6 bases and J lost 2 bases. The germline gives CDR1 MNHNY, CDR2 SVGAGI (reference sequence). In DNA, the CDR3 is TGTGCCAGCAGCGGGACTAGCAGCTACACAGATACGCAGTATTTT. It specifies CASSGTSSYTDTQYF.

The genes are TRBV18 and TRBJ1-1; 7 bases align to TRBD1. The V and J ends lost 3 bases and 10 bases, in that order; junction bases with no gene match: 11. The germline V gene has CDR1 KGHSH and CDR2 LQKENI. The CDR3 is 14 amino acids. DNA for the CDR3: TGTGCCAGCTCACCGGGGACAGCCTATCCGAGAGCTTTCTTT. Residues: CASSPGTAYPRAFF.

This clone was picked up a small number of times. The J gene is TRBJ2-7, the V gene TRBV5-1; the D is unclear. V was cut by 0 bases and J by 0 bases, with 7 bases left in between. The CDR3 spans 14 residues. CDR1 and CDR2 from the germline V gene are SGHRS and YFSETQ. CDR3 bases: TGCGCCAGCAGCTTGGAAGCAAGCTCCTACGAGCAGTACTTC. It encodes CASSLEASSYEQYF.

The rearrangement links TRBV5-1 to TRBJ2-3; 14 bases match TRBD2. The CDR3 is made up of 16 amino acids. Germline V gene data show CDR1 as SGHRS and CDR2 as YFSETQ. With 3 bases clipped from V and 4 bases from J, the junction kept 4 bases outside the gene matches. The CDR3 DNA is TGCGCCAGCAGCTATGGACTAGCGGGGGGTTCAGATACGCAGTATTTT. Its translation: CASSYGLAGGSDTQYF. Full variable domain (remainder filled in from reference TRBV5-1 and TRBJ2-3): KAGVTQTPRYLIKTRGQQVTLSCSPISGHRSVSWYQQTPGQGLQFLFEYFSETQRNKGNFPGRFSGRQFSNSRSEMNVSTLELGDSALYLCASSYGLAGGSDTQYFGPGTRLTVL.

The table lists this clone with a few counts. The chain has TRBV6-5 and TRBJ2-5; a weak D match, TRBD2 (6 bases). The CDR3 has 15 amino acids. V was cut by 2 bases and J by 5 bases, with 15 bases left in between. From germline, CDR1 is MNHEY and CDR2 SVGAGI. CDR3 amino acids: CASSYRGRGTETQYF. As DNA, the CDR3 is TGTGCCAGCAGTTACCGCGGTCGGGGGACGGAGACCCAGTACTTC.

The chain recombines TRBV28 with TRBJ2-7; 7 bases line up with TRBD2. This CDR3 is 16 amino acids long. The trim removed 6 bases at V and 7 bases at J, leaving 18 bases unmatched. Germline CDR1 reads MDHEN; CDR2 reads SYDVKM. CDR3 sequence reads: CASSTPSTVWGGEQYF. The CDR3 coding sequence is TGTGCCAGCAGCACCCCCAGTACTGTTTGGGGGGGTGAGCAGTACTTC.